This T cell receptor (beta chain) comes out of a study of blood T cell repertoires in COVID-19. Study-level background: Sources were T cells, B-cell-depleted T cells, or PBMCs; the material itself was cDNA or gDNA.

Patients of the Seattle cohort, enrolled during active infection, were followed longitudinally. The CDR3 runs 15 residues. Trimming pared 6 bases from V and 3 bases from J, leaving 15 bases between. The germline CDR1 and CDR2 sequences are MNHEY and SVGAGI. In the authors' workflow: Researchers report that nucleated cell counts were estimated from reference gene primer amplification. This table comes from immunoSEQ multiplex PCR, and its TCRdb copy is limited to in-frame clones, with some not included. That table gives V, J and clone size, and the DNA gave D and trimming. The data contain about 150,000 clones, about 80% of them seen just once; the ten biggest clones take up 9% to 13%.

The specimen was peripheral blood. The source is a woman aged 55 to 70 with COVID-19, enrolled during active disease. The chain uses TRBV6-5 and TRBJ1-5, with D perhaps TRBD1 (5 bases). The CDR3 is CASSPRQTHNQPQHF. The CDR3 nucleotides read TGTGCCAGCAGCCCCCGACAGACACACAATCAGCCCCAGCATTTT.